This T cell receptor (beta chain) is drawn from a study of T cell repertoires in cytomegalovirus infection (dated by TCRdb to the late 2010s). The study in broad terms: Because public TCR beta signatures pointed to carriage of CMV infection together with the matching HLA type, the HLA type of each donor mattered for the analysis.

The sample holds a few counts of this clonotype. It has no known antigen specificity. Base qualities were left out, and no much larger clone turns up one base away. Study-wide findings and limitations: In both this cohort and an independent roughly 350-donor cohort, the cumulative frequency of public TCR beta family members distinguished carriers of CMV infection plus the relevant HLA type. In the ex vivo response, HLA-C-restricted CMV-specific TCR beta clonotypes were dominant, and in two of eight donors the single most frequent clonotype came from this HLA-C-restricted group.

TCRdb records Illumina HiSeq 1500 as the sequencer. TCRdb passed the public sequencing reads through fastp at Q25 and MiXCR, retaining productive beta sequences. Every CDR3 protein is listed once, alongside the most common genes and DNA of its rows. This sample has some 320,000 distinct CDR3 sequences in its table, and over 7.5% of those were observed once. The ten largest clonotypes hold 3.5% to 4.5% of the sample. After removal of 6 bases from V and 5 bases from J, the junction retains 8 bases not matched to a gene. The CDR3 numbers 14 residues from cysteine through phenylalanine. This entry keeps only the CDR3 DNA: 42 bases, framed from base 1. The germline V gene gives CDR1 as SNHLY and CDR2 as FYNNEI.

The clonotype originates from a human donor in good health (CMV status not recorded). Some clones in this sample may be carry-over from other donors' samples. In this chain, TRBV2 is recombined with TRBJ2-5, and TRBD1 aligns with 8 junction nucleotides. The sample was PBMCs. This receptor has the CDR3 CASSAGGSRETQYF. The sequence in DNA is TGTGCCAGCAGCGCAGGGGGCAGTCGGGAGACCCAGTACTTC.